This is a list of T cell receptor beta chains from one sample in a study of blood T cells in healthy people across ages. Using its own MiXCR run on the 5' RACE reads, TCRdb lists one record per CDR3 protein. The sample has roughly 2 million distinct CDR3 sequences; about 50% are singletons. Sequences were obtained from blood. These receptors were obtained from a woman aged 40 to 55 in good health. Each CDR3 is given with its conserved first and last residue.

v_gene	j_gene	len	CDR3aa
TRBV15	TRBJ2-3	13	CATGGHGTDTQYF
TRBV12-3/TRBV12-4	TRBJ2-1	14	CASSLKGSSNEQFF
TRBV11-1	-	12	CASSFAAGTQYF
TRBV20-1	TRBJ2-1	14	CSARGGPTHNEQFF
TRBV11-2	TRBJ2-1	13	CASSLRGGSEQFF
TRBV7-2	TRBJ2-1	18	CASSSPRRHGTPYNEQFF
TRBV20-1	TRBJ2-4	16	CSAGGVGTGAKNIQYF
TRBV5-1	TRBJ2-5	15	CASSLSAPGGETQYF
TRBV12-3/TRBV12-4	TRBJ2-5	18	CASSFLIRGGKGVETQYF
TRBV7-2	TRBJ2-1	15	CASSRPYYGRNEQFF
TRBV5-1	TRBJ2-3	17	CASSPWTSGGSGDTQYF
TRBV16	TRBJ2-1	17	CASSQTPPGQGGYEQFF
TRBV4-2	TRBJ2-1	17	CASSQGLAGGVYNEQFF
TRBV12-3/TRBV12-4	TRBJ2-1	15	CASRARLSTGGEQFF
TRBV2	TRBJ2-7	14	CASSETPLRYEQYF
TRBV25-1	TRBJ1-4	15	CASSEFQGQSEKLFF
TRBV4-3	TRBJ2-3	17	CASSQEAAGRGTDTQYF
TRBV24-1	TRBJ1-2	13	CATSDSGVYGYTF
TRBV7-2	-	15	CASSLDRGENYEQYF
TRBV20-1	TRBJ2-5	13	CSASGETATTQYF
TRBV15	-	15	CATSRVIFSVETQYF
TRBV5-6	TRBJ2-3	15	CASSPLAGAVDTQYF
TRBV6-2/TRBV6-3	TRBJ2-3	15	CASALAGVRTDTQYF
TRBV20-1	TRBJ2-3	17	CSAFTLAGTSSTDTQYF
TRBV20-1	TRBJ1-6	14	CSASPSSYNSPLHF
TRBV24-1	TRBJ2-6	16	CATSDPRGSGANVLTF
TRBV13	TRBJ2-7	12	CASSLSSEEQYF
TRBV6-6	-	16	CASSPTVPGPTYEQYF
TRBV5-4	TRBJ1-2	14	CASSLMELYYGYTF
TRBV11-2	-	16	CASSPEGGRAYNEQYF
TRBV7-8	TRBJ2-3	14	CASSLNYGTDTQYF
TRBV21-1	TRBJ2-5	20	CASSKGLLRTGGAYQETQYF
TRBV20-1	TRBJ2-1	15	CSARERRGNYSEQFF
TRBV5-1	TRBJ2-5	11	CASSLAQTQYF
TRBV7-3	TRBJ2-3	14	CVSSYSGVADTQYF
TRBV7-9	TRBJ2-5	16	CASSSDHGTAQETQYF
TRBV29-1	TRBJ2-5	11	CSVGQLETQYF
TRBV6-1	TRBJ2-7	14	CASRLGQGPYEQYF
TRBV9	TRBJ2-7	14	CASSVEGLSYEQYF
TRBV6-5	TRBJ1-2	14	CAGSYGSEVYGYTF
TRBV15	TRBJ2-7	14	CATSNTSGNYEQYF
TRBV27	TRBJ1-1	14	CACGRWGTNTEAFF
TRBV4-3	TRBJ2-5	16	CASSQVASGGEETQYF
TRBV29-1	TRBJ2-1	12	CSVEGDNREQFF
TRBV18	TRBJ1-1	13	CASTDSLNTEAFF
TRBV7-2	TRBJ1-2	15	CASSSGTGSLDGYTF
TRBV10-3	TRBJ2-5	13	CAISDRGWETQYF
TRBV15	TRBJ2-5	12	CATSIAWETQYF
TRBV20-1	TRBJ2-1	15	CSARGGTGELDEQFF
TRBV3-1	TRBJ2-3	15	CASTGTSGGPGTQYF
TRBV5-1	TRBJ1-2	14	CASSLGVGGYGYTF
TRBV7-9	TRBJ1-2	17	CASSLAGLVGSNYGYTF
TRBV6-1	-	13	CASTRDRAETQYF